This TCR beta chain was captured by sequencing in a study of blood T cell repertoires in COVID-19. For the study at large: Material from acute and convalescent COVID-19 was sourced from the United States, Italy and Spain. From T cells, B-cell-depleted T cells, or PBMCs came the material, which was cDNA or gDNA.

The repertoire was sequenced with immunoSEQ multiplex PCR; TCRdb's copy has only in-frame clones and lacks some. Among roughly 73,000 clones listed, about four fifths were seen once. The J segment lost 4 bases and the V segment lost 6 bases, leaving 8 bases of the junction unmatched. The CDR3 is 16 amino acids. Germline V gene sequence: CDR1 MNHNY, CDR2 SVGAGI (reference sequence). Sequencing was done on a sample of peripheral blood. The clonotype comes from a woman in her seventies with acute or convalescent COVID-19. The V and J genes are TRBV6-6 and TRBJ2-1; 11 positions agree with TRBD2. In nucleotides, the CDR3 is TGTGCCAGCAGCCGATCCGGGACTAGCGGATACAATGAGCAGTTCTTC. Protein sequence: CASSRSGTSGYNEQFF.